The 22 T cell receptor beta chains below all came from one sample that was sequenced in a study of blood T cell repertoires in COVID-19. Assay: immunoSEQ multiplex PCR; the TCRdb copy retains only in-frame clones and omits some. The sample carries under 50,000 clones, roughly 83% recorded once. Sequencing input: peripheral blood. The receptors derive from a man between 50 and 59 years old with active COVID-19.

The rearrangement joins TRBV6-5 to TRBJ2-5; D is ambiguous. V lost 7 bases, J lost 7 bases, and 13 bases lay in between. The CDR3 covers 12 residues. Germline V gives CDR1 MNHEY, CDR2 SVGAGI. CDR3 amino acids: CASISPSLTQYF. CDR3 sequence (DNA): TGTGCCAGCATATCCCCCTCGTTGACCCAGTACTTC.

This chain links TRBV7-2 with TRBJ2-3; TRBD2 matches 9 bases. This CDR3 is built from 14 residues. Per the germline V gene, CDR1 is SGHTA and CDR2 is FQGNSA. The V gene end was trimmed by 8 bases and the J gene end by 1 base; junction bases not matched to a gene: 4. CDR3 residues: CASSRTSGTDTQYF. CDR3 DNA: TGTGCCAGCTCCAGGACTAGCGGCACAGATACGCAGTATTTT.

This chain uses TRBV6-2 or TRBV6-3 with TRBJ2-7, with D possibly matching TRBD2 (6 bases). The CDR3 has 13 residues. Trimming shortened V by 2 bases and J by 7 bases, and 12 bases separated the two germline ends. Germline CDR1 is MNHEY and CDR2 is SVGEGT. The CDR3 region has the DNA TGTGCCAGCAGTTACGGAGGGAGTCGGGAGCAGTACTTC. Translated: CASSYGGSREQYF.

V usage is TRBV11-3 and J usage is TRBJ2-5; a possible D gene is TRBD1 (6 bases). This CDR3 contains 15 residues. Germline V gives CDR1 SGHNT, CDR2 YENEEA. Trimming cost V 1 base and J 5 bases, with 14 bases left between them. The CDR3 DNA is TGTGCCAGCAGCTTAGGGGCAGGGGTCAGGGAGACCCAGTACTTC. It translates to CASSLGAGVRETQYF.

This chain joins TRBV21-1 and TRBJ1-2. TRBV21-1 represents a pseudogene. This CDR3 contains 15 residues. CDR3 sequence reads: CASSKGGGANYGYTF. CDR3 bases: TGTGCCAGCAGCAAAGGTGGGGGGGCTAACTATGGCTACACCTTC.

This chain uses TRBV3-1 (or the pseudogene TRBV3-2) with TRBJ2-6; D might be TRBD2 (7 bases). This CDR3 region has 19 residues. The V gene lost 1 base and the J gene lost 4 bases, with 20 bases spanning the gap. The germline V gene has CDR1 LGHDT and CDR2 YNNKEL (reference sequence). Written as DNA, the CDR3 is TGTGCCAGCAGCCAAGTTAGCTCGGGGGGCGCGGGAGGGGCCAACGTCCTGACTTTC. Translation: CASSQVSSGGAGGANVLTF.

The chain joins TRBV19 to TRBJ2-1, with D perhaps TRBD2 (5 bases). The V gene's germline CDR1 is LNHDA and CDR2 SQIVND (reference sequence). The CDR3 extends over 12 amino acids. V was shortened by 7 bases and J by 2 bases, with 6 bases between the two germline ends. DNA of the CDR3: TGTGCCAGTACGGGAACCTACAATGAGCAGTTCTTC. This codes for CASTGTYNEQFF.

V usage is TRBV3-1 (or the pseudogene TRBV3-2) and J usage is TRBJ1-2; D remains unclear. Deletions cut 5 bases from V and 8 bases from J, with 9 bases between. The CDR3 runs to 11 residues. Germline CDR1 and CDR2: LGHDT and YNNKEL (reference sequence). This chain's CDR3 is CASSSGWGYTF. DNA of the CDR3: TGTGCCAGCAGCTCGGGGTGGGGCTACACCTTC.

The CDR3 DNA reads TGTGCCAGCAGCTTGGGTCCTTACAATGAGCAGTTCTTC. Its protein is CASSLGPYNEQFF. The chain uses TRBV5-6 and TRBJ2-1; the D is unclear. CDR1 and CDR2 (germline): SGHDT, YYEEEE. Trimming shortened V by 0 bases and J by 4 bases, and 5 bases separated the two germline ends. The CDR3 is made up of 13 amino acids.

The rearrangement links TRBV6-5 to TRBJ1-3, with TRBD1 as a possible D gene (6 bases). CDR3 length equals 15 residues. V lost 6 bases and J lost 4, with 16 bases in between. CDR1 is MNHEY and CDR2 is SVGAGI in the germline V gene. CDR3 sequence: CASRLGGGQGNTIYF. The CDR3 DNA sequence: TGTGCCAGCAGATTAGGGGGGGGGCAAGGAAACACCATATATTTT.

The J gene is TRBJ2-2, the V gene TRBV6-2 or TRBV6-3, with 11 bases that match TRBD1. This CDR3 is built from 16 residues. The trim removed 6 bases at V and 4 bases at J, leaving 7 bases unmatched. Looked up from germline, CDR1 is MNHEY and CDR2 is SVGEGT. The CDR3 nucleotides read TGTGCCAGCAGACCTACCGGGACAGGGGGCACCGGGGAGCTGTTTTTT. Amino acids: CASRPTGTGGTGELFF.

The V and J genes are TRBV5-1 and TRBJ1-4; 7 bases are shared with TRBD1. CDR1 and CDR2 (germline): SGHRS, YFSETQ. This CDR3 has 16 amino acids. V dropped 3 bases and J dropped 0; count of bases not matched to a gene: 5. The CDR3 sequence is CASSSGTVATNEKLFF. The CDR3 coding sequence is TGCGCCAGCAGCTCGGGGACAGTCGCAACTAATGAAAAACTGTTTTTT.

The CDR3 sequence: CASSPPLPGTGANVLTF. The CDR3 region has the DNA TGTGCCAGCAGCCCACCTCTCCCAGGGACTGGGGCCAACGTCCTGACTTTC. V usage is TRBV3-1 (or the pseudogene TRBV3-2) and J usage is TRBJ2-6; D might be TRBD1 (5 bases). Trimming stripped 4 bases from V and 2 bases from J, with 15 bases between. This CDR3 contains 17 residues. Germline CDR1 and CDR2: LGHDT and YNNKEL (reference sequence).

This clone was detected a few times. The rearrangement uses TRBV7-2 and TRBJ2-3; 8 bases agree with TRBD2. CDR3 length equals 15 residues. V was pared by 5 bases and J by 5 bases, with 9 bases of the junction left unmatched. Germline V gives CDR1 SGHTA, CDR2 FQGNSA. The CDR3 loop is CASSPPGGARDTQYF. CDR3 nucleotide sequence: TGTGCCAGCAGCCCACCCGGGGGGGCAAGAGATACGCAGTATTTT.

This rearrangement joins TRBV9 to TRBJ1-2; D is ambiguous. Germline V CDR1 and CDR2: SGDLS, YYNGEE. Trimming stripped 0 bases from V and 0 bases from J, with 9 bases between. This CDR3 is 15 amino acids long. This CDR3 reads CASSVGVTTNYGYTF. DNA for the CDR3: TGTGCCAGCAGCGTAGGTGTCACTACTAACTATGGCTACACCTTC.

This chain connects TRBV7-2 to TRBJ2-3; 15 bases agree with TRBD2. The CDR3 consists of 19 residues. Losses at the gene ends were 4 bases for V and 0 bases for J; bases not matched to a gene: 8. The V gene's germline CDR1 is SGHTA and CDR2 FQGNSA. Written as DNA, the CDR3 is TGTGCCAGCAGCTCGCGGACTAGCGGGGGGGCACTCAGCACAGATACGCAGTATTTT. It encodes CASSSRTSGGALSTDTQYF.

The chain has TRBV27 and TRBJ1-1; 8 bases agree with TRBD1. Germline CDR1 reads MNHEY; CDR2 reads SMNVEV (reference sequence). The CDR3 spans 15 residues. Trimming removed 0 bases from V and 3 bases from J; junction bases left unmatched: 3. The CDR3 sequence is CASSLSRRGHTEAFF. CDR3 coding DNA: TGTGCCAGCAGTTTATCCCGCAGGGGGCACACTGAAGCTTTCTTT.

V is TRBV10-3 and J is TRBJ2-1; 9 bases match TRBD2. V dropped 0 bases and J dropped 3; count of bases not matched to a gene: 9. CDR1 is ENHRY and CDR2 is SYGVKD in the germline V gene. The CDR3 loop spans 18 amino acids. This chain's CDR3 is CAISESVGGGANYNEQFF. The CDR3 DNA reads TGTGCCATCAGTGAGTCGGTGGGCGGGGGGGCAAACTACAATGAGCAGTTCTTC.

The rearrangement joins TRBV25-1 to TRBJ1-4; TRBD1 matches at 9 bases. Germline V gene data show CDR1 as MGHDK and CDR2 as SYGVNS. The junction had 1 base not matched to a gene; V was cut back by 1 base and J by 4 bases. The CDR3 contains 15 residues. The CDR3 protein is CASSEWTGVNEKLFF. Written as DNA, the CDR3 is TGTGCCAGCAGTGAATGGACAGGGGTTAATGAAAAACTGTTTTTT.

The chain has TRBV7-2 and TRBJ1-2; TRBD1 aligns across 10 bases. The length of the CDR3 is 16 residues. Germline values: CDR1 SGHTA, CDR2 FQGNSA. The ends lost 6 bases at V and 7 bases at J; junction bases unmatched: 14. In DNA, the CDR3 is TGTGCCAGCAGACTCCAGGGACAGGGGAGAGTTAGTGGCTACACCTTC. Translating it yields CASRLQGQGRVSGYTF.

With respect to this clone: At one end, the junction sequence differs from germline, possibly due to a read error. The CDR3 coding sequence is TGTGCCAGCAGCGCCCGGCACTACGGCTACACCTTC. Its translation: CASSARHYGYTF. This chain connects TRBV7-9 to TRBJ1-2; no clear D gene. There are 12 residues in the CDR3. CDR1 and CDR2 (germline): SEHNR, FQNEAQ (reference sequence).

V gene TRBV4-1 combines with J gene TRBJ1-3; 8 bases map to TRBD1. V shed 0 bases, J shed 16 bases, and the junction held 14 bases outside the gene matches. The length of the CDR3 is 15 residues. Looked up from germline, CDR1 is MGHRA and CDR2 is YSYEKL. The CDR3 region has the DNA TGCGCCAGCAGCCAAGAGGCGGGGGCAGGGGGCGATGGGTATTTT. Its translation: CASSQEAGAGGDGYF.